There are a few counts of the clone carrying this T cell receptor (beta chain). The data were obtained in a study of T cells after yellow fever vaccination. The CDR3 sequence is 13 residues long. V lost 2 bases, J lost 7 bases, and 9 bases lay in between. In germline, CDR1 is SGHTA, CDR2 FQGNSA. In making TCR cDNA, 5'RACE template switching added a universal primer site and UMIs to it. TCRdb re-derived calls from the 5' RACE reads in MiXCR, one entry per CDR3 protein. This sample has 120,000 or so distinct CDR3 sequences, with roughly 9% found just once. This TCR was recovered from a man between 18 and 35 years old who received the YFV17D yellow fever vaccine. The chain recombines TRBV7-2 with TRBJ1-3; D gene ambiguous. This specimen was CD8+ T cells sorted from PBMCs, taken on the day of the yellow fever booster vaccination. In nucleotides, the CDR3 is TGTGCCAGCAGCTTATCCGCCGAGAACACCATATATTTT. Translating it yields CASSLSAENTIYF.